This TCR beta chain was retrieved from a study of monozygotic twins with inflammatory bowel disease. The CDR3 extends over 16 amino acids. The germline gives CDR1 MGHRA, CDR2 YSYEKL. Each of TCRalpha and TCRbeta cDNA went through two nested PCRs, lasting about 15 and 9 cycles. TCRdb re-called the 5' RACE reads and gives one entry per CDR3 protein, without DNA. This table holds 300,000 to 400,000 distinct CDR3 sequences. Donors each contributed one blood sample measuring around 2.4 ml. The sample consisted of blood. The clonotype originates from a human donor with ulcerative colitis or Crohn's disease, or a healthy co-twin of an affected twin (not recorded which). The chain employs TRBV4-1 and TRBJ2-5; TCRdb designates TRBD1, a call that cannot be tested without DNA. This CDR3 is CASSQVQGPIPETQYF.